What follows describes a single T cell receptor (beta chain). The data are from a study of blood T cell repertoires in COVID-19. J lost 3 bases, V lost 1 base, and 10 bases had no gene match. The CDR3 sequence is 16 residues long. Germline V CDR1 and CDR2: SGHNT, YYREEE (reference sequence). Original methodology: The assay estimated nucleated cells by amplifying reference gene primers. Profiled with immunoSEQ multiplex PCR; TCRdb holds only in-frame clones, not every one. V, J and clone size derive from that table, while D and trimming were established from the DNA sequence. The table lists a few hundred thousand clones, nearly 90% of them singletons.

Sample: peripheral blood. The genes are TRBV5-4 and TRBJ2-7, with 7 bases aligning to TRBD2. This TCR came from a woman aged 18 to 35 who had recovered from COVID-19. CDR3 nucleotide sequence: TGTGCCAGCAGCTTGTCGTCTGGCGGGAGAAACTACGAGCAGTACTTC. Protein product: CASSLSSGGRNYEQYF.